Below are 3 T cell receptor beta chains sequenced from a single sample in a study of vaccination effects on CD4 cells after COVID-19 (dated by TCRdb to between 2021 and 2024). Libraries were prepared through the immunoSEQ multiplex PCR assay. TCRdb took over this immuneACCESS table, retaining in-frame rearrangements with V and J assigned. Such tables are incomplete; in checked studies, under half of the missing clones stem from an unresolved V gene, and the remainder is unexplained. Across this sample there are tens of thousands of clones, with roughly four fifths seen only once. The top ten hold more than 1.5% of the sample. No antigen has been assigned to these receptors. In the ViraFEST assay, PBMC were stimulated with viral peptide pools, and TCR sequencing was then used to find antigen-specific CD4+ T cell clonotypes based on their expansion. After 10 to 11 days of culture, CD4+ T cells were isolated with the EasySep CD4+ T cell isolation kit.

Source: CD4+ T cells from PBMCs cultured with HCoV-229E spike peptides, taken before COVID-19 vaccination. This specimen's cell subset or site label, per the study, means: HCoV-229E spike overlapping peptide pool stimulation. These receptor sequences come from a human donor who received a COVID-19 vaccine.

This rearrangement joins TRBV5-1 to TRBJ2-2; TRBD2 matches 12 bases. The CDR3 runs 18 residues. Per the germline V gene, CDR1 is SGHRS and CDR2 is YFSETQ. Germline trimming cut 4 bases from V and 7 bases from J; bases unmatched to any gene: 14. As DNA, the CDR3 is TGCGCCAGCAGCCCGATCCCGACTAGCGGGGGTGGAAACGGGGAGCTGTTTTTT. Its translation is CASSPIPTSGGGNGELFF.

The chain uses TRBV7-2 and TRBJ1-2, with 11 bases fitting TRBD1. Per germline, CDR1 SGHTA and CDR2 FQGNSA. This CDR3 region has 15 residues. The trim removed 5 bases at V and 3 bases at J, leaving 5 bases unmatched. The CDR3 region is CASSPRTGGDYGYTF. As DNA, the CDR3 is TGTGCCAGCAGCCCCCGGACAGGGGGCGACTATGGCTACACCTTC.

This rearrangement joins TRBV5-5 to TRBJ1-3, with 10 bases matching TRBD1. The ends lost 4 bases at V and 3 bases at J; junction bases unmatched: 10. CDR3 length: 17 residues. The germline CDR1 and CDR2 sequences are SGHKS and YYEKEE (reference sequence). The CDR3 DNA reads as TGTGCCAGCAGCGAGAATAGACAGGGGGCGCTTGGAAACACCATATATTTT. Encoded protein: CASSENRQGALGNTIYF.